The TCR beta chain under discussion was sequenced for a study of cytomegalovirus exposure and HLA in healthy donors. PCR used 60 Vbeta primers and 13 Jbeta primers. The protocol was immunoSEQ multiplex PCR, while the TCRdb copy is restricted to in-frame clones and leaves out a portion. The profile shows some 120,000 clones, over 65% of them singletons. This clonotype originated in a man in his forties in good health and CMV-seropositive. Input material: PBMCs.

The DNA for the CDR3 is TGTGCCAGCAGCTCCTGGGACAGCGCTGGCTACACCTTC. Amino acids: CASSSWDSAGYTF. This sequence joins TRBV4-2 and TRBJ1-2, with TRBD1 matching over 7 bases. The germline CDR1 and CDR2 sequences are LGHNA and YNFKEQ. J gave up 7 bases and V 5 bases, and 7 bases lay outside the gene matches. CDR3 length: 13 residues.